The 10 T cell receptor beta chains listed next were all sequenced from one sample in a study of CD8 T cells in Susac syndrome. After extraction with the RNeasy kit, roughly 0.45 to 1 ug of the RNA was reverse transcribed using random hexamers. TCRdb called the immunoSEQ multiplex PCR reads again in MiXCR, with one record for every CDR3 protein. The sample comprises about 71,000 distinct CDR3 sequences, under 96% of which are singletons, and 0.11% rests with the top ten. Material for sequencing was CD4+ T cells from PBMCs. These receptors originate from a human donor with multiple sclerosis.

The chain uses TRBV10-3 and TRBJ1-3; unclear D gene. CDR1 is ENHRY, CDR2 SYGVKD, per germline. This CDR3 has 19 amino acids. The germline V and J ends were trimmed by 6 bases and 0 bases, with 24 bases remaining between them. CDR3 amino acids: CAISEGVVSGGISGNTIYF. The CDR3 nucleotides read TGTGCCATCAGCGAGGGAGTAGTATCCGGTGGGATCTCTGGAAACACCATATATTTT.

This sequence joins TRBV30 and TRBJ1-3; D perhaps matches TRBD1 (5 bases). Trimming took off 4 bases at V and 4 bases at J, with 11 bases between the two ends. This CDR3 contains 13 residues. Germline lookup yields CDR1 GTSNPN and CDR2 SVGIG (reference sequence). The CDR3 DNA reads TGTGCCTGGAATGGGGGTCTCGGAAACACCATATATTTT. This gives the protein CAWNGGLGNTIYF.

V is TRBV19 and J is TRBJ1-5; D gene uncertain. Germline V gene lookup returns CDR1 LNHDA and CDR2 SQIVND (reference sequence). The CDR3 has 14 residues. Trimming pared 5 bases from V and 6 bases from J, leaving 14 bases between. The CDR3 loop reads CASSLDRAGQPQHF. The CDR3 region has the DNA TGTGCCAGTAGTCTCGACCGGGCGGGTCAGCCCCAGCATTTT.

The chain joins TRBV20-1 to TRBJ2-2; 9 nucleotides align to TRBD1. V shed 6 bases and J 7 bases; nucleotides not matched to a gene: 6. The germline CDR1 and CDR2 sequences are DFQATT and SNEGSKA (reference sequence). CDR3 length: 13 amino acids. The CDR3 is CSATGQGVGELFF. In DNA form, the CDR3 reads TGCAGTGCAACGGGACAGGGTGTCGGGGAGCTGTTTTTT.

The chain recombines TRBV12-3 or TRBV12-4 with TRBJ1-4; 7 bases are a match to TRBD1. The CDR3 consists of 14 residues. V shed 6 bases and J 7 bases; nucleotides not matched to a gene: 8. CDR3 loop: CASSQGDSREKLFF. The DNA for the CDR3 is TGTGCCAGCAGCCAAGGGGACAGCCGTGAAAAACTGTTTTTT.

V gene TRBV29-1 combines with J gene TRBJ2-1, with D unclear. The CDR3 length is 11 residues. V was pared by 3 bases and J by 10 bases, with 10 bases between. CDR1 is SQVTM and CDR2 is ANQGSEA in the germline V gene. CDR3 coding DNA: TGCAGCGTTGATATAATAGGAGAGCAGTTCTTC. Amino acid sequence: CSVDIIGEQFF.

The chain recombines TRBV5-1 with TRBJ2-7; 9 bases align to TRBD1. The CDR3 runs to 14 residues. Germline values: CDR1 SGHRS, CDR2 YFSETQ. With V trimmed by 4 bases and J by 5 bases, 7 bases remained unmatched. CDR3 region: CASSLGTGFDEQYF. For the CDR3, the DNA is TGCGCCAGCAGCCTTGGGACAGGGTTCGACGAGCAGTACTTC.

This clonotype was seen just once. The chain couples TRBV5-1 to TRBJ2-5, with 8 bases that match TRBD2. CDR1 is SGHRS and CDR2 is YFSETQ in the germline V gene. This CDR3 is 16 amino acids long. Trimming cost V 2 bases and J 5 bases; bases outside gene matches: 11. CDR3 region: CASSFGSGDVRETQYF. The DNA for the CDR3 is TGCGCCAGCAGCTTCGGTAGCGGGGACGTACGGGAGACCCAGTACTTC.

The chain links TRBV20-1 to TRBJ1-4; no reliable D call. CDR3 size: 12 residues. The V and J ends lost 1 base and 5 bases respectively, with 5 bases between them. Germline CDR1 and CDR2: DFQATT and SNEGSKA (reference sequence). CDR3 bases: TGCAGTGCTAGAGTGGGAAATGAAAAACTGTTTTTT. Its translation: CSARVGNEKLFF.

The chain has TRBV12-3 or TRBV12-4 and TRBJ2-7; no clear D gene. The CDR3 totals 13 residues. V lost 8 bases to trimming and J lost 2 bases, with 13 bases between them. The CDR3 DNA reads TGTGCCAGCTCCCGCGACGCCACCTACGAGCAGTACTTC. It is translated as CASSRDATYEQYF.